The TCR beta chain described here comes from a study of radiation and T cells in renal cell carcinoma. Study-level points and caveats: Pretreatment tumor biopsies were lacking, so baseline clonotypes are unknown.

Remarks on this clone: What it recognizes is unknown.

Specified time point: blood 2 weeks post-SBRT. Treatment described: 15 Gy SBRT to primary tumor, nephrectomy 4 weeks later. From germline, CDR1 is MNHNY and CDR2 SVGAGI (reference sequence). The CDR3 has 12 amino acids. With 2 bases removed from V and 1 base from J, the gap between germline ends came to 2 bases. Profiled with immunoSEQ multiplex PCR; TCRdb holds only in-frame clones, not every one. The sample lists about 120,000 clones, approximately 85% seen once, with 5.8% in the top ten. Material: blood, obtained from a patient whose treatment included radiotherapy and nephrectomy. This chain joins TRBV6-6 and TRBJ1-1, with D unclear. The origin of this receptor is a man aged 45-65 years with renal cell carcinoma. The DNA for the CDR3 is TGTGCCAGCAGTTACCCGAACACTGAAGCTTTCTTT. This encodes CASSYPNTEAFF.